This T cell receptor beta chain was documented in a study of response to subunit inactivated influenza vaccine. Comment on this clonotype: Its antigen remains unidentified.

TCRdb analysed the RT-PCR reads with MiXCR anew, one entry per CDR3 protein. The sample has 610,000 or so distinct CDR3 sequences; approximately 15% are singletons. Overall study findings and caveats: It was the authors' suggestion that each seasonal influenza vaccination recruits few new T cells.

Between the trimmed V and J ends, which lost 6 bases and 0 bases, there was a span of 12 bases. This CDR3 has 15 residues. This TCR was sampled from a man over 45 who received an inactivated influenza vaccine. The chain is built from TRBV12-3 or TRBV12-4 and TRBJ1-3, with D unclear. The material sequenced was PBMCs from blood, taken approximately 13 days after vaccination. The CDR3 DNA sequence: TGTGCCAGCAGAAGAGACGCTAGCTCTGGAAACACCATATATTTT. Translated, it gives CASRRDASSGNTIYF.